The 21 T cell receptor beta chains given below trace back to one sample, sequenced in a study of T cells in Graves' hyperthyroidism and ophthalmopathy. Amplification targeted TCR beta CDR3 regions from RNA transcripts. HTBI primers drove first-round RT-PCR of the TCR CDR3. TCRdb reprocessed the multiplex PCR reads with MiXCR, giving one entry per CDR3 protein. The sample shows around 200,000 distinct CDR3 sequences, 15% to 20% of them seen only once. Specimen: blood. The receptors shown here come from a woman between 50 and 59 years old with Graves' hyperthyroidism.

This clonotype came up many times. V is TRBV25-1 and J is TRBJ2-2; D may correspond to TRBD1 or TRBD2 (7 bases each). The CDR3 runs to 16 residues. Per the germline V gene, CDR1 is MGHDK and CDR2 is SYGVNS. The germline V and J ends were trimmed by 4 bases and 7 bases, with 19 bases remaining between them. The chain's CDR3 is CASSARGRGRGGELFF. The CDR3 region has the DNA TGTGCCAGCAGTGCCCGAGGGAGGGGGCGAGGCGGGGAGCTGTTTTTT.

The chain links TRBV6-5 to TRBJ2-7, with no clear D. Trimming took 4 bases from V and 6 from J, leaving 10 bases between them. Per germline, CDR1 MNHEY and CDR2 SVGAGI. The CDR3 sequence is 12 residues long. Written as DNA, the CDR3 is TGTGCCAGCAGTTCTGGGGAATCCGAGCAGTACTTC. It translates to CASSSGESEQYF.

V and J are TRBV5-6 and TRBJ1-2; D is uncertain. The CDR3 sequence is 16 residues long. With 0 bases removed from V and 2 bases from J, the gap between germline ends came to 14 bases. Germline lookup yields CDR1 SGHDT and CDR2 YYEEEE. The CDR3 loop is CASSLGLWGANYGYTF. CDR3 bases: TGTGCCAGCAGCTTGGGTTTGTGGGGTGCGAACTATGGCTACACCTTC.

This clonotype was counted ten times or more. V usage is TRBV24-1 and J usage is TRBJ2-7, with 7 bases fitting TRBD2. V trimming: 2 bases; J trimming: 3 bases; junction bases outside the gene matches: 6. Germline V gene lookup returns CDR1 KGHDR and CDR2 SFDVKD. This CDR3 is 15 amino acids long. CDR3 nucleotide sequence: TGTGCCACCAGTGATTCGGGAGGTGACTTCTACGAGCAGTACTTC. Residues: CATSDSGGDFYEQYF.

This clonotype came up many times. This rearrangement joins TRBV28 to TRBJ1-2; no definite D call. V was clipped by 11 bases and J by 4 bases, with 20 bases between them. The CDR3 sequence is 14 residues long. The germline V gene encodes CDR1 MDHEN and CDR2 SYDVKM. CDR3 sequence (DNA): TGTGCCGTTCCCAACGTGCGGGGTTCCTATGGCTACACCTTC. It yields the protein CAVPNVRGSYGYTF.

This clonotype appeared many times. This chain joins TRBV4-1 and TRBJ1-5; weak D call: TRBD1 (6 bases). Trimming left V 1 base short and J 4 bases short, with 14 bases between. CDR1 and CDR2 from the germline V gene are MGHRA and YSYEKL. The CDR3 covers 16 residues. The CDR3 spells CASSQVGAGGNQPQHF. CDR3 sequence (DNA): TGCGCCAGCAGCCAAGTGGGGGCCGGGGGTAATCAGCCCCAGCATTTT.

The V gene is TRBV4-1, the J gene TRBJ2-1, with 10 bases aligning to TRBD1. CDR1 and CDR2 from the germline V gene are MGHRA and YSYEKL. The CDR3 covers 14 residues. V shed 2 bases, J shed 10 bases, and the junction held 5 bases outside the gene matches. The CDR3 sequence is CASSQTTGGWEQFF. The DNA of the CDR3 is TGCGCCAGCAGCCAAACGACAGGGGGCTGGGAGCAGTTCTTC.

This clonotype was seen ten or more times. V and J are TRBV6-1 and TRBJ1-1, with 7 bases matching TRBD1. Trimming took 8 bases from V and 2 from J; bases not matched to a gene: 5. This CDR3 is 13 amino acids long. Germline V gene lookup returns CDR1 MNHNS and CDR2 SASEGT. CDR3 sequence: CASEGQSNTEAFF. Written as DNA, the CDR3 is TGTGCCAGCGAGGGACAGAGTAACACTGAAGCTTTCTTT.

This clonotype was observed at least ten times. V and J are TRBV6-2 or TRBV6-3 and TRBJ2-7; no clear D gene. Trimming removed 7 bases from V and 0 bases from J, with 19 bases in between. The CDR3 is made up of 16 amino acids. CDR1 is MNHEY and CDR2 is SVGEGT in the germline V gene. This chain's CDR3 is CASTTRKTVSSYEQYF. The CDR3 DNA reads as TGTGCCAGCACCACCAGAAAGACGGTGAGCTCCTACGAGCAGTACTTC.

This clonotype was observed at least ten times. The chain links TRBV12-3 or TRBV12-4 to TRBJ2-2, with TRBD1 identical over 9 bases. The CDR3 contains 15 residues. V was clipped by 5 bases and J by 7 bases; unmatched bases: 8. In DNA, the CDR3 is TGTGCCAGCAGTGTTCCGGGACAGGGAATCGGGGAGCTGTTTTTT. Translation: CASSVPGQGIGELFF.

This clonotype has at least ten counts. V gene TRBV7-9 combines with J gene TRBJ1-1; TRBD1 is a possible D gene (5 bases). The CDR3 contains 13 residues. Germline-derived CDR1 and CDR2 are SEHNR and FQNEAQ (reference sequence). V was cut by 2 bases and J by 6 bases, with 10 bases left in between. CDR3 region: CASSLKGRPEAFF. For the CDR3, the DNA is TGTGCCAGCAGCTTAAAGGGGCGGCCTGAAGCTTTCTTT. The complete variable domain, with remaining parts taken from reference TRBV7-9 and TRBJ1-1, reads DTGVSQNPRHKITKRGQNVTFRCDPISEHNRLYWYRQTLGQGPEFLTYFQNEAQLEKSRLLSDRFSAERPKGSFSTLEIQRTEQGDSAMYLCASSLKGRPEAFFGQGTRLTVV.

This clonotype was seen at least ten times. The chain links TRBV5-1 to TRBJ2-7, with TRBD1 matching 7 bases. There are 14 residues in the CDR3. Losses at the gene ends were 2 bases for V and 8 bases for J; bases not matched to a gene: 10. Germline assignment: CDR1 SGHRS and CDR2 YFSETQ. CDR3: CASSLWTGTLKQYF. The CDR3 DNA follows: TGCGCCAGCAGCTTATGGACAGGCACTCTCAAGCAGTACTTC.

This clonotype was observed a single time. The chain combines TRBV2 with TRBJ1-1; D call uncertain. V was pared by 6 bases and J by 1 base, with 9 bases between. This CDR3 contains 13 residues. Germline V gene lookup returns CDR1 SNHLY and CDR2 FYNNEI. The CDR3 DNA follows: TGTGCCAGCAGGAACGGGCGGAACACTGAAGCTTTCTTT. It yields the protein CASRNGRNTEAFF.

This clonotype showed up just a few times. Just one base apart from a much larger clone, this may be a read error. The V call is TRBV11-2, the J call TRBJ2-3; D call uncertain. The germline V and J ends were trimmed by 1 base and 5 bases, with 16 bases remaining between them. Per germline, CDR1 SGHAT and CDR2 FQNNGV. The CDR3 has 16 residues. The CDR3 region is CASSLGISRWGDTQYF. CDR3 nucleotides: TGTGCCAGCAGCTTAGGAATATCTCGGTGGGGAGATACGCAGTATTTT.

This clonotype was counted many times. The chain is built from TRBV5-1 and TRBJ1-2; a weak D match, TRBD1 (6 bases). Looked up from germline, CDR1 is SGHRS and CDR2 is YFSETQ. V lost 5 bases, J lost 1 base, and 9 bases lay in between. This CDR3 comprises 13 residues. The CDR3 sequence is CASRPDSNYGYTF. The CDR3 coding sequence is TGCGCCAGCAGGCCGGACAGTAACTATGGCTACACCTTC. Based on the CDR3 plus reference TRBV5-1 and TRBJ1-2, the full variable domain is KAGVTQTPRYLIKTRGQQVTLSCSPISGHRSVSWYQQTPGQGLQFLFEYFSETQRNKGNFPGRFSGRQFSNSRSEMNVSTLELGDSALYLCASRPDSNYGYTFGSGTRLTVV.

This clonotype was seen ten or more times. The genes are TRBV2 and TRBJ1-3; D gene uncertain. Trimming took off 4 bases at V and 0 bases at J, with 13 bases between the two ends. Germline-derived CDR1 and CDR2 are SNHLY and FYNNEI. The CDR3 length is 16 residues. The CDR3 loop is CASSGPRLISGNTIYF. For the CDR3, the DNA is TGTGCCAGCAGTGGCCCACGTCTCATCTCTGGAAACACCATATATTTT.

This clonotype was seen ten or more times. The chain's CDR3 is CASRWGRTNEKLFF. The DNA of the CDR3 is TGTGCCAGCAGATGGGGGCGGACTAATGAAAAACTGTTTTTT. The chain links TRBV6-1 to TRBJ1-4; TRBD1 might be the D (6 bases). The CDR3 loop spans 14 amino acids. Germline values: CDR1 MNHNS, CDR2 SASEGT. The V gene lost 6 bases and the J gene lost 2 bases, with 10 bases spanning the gap.

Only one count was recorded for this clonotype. CDR3: CASSLSRGADTQYF. CDR3 in DNA: TGTGCCAGCAGTTTATCCAGGGGGGCAGATACGCAGTATTTT. J is TRBJ2-3 and V is TRBV27; a possible D gene is TRBD1 (7 bases). Trimming stripped 0 bases from V and 4 bases from J, with 8 bases between. The CDR3 consists of 14 residues. Germline V gene sequence: CDR1 MNHEY, CDR2 SMNVEV (reference sequence).

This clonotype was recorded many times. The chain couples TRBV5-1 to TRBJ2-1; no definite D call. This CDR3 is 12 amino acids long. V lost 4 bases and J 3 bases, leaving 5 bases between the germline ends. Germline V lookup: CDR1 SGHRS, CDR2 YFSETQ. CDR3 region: CASSQDYNEQFF. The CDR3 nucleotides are TGCGCCAGCAGCCAAGACTACAATGAGCAGTTCTTC. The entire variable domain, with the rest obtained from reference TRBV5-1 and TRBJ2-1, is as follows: KAGVTQTPRYLIKTRGQQVTLSCSPISGHRSVSWYQQTPGQGLQFLFEYFSETQRNKGNFPGRFSGRQFSNSRSEMNVSTLELGDSALYLCASSQDYNEQFFGPGTRLTVL.

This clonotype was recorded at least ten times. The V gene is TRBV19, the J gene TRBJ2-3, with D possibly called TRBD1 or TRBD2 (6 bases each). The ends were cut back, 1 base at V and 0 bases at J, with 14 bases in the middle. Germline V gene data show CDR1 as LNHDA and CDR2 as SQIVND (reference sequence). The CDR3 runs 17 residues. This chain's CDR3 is CASSIALGGSSTDTQYF. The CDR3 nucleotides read TGTGCCAGTAGTATAGCCCTAGGGGGGTCGAGCACAGATACGCAGTATTTT.

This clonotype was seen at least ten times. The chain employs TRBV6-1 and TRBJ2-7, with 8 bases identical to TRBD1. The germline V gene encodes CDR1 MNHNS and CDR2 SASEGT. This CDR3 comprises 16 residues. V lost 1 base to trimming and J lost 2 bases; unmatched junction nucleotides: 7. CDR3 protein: CASSEDIGTGPYEQYF. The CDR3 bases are TGTGCCAGCAGTGAAGATATCGGGACAGGCCCCTACGAGCAGTACTTC.